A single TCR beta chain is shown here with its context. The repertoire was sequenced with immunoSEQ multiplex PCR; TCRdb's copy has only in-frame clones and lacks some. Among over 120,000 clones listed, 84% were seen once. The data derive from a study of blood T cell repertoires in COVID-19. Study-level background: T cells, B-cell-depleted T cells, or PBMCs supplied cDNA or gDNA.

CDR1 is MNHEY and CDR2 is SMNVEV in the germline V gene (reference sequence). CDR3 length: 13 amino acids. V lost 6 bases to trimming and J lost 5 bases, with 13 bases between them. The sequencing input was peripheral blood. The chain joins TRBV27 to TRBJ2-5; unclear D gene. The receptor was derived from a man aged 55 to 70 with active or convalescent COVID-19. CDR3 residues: CASRPRGGETQYF. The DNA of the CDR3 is TGTGCCAGCAGACCCAGAGGTGGGGAGACCCAGTACTTC.